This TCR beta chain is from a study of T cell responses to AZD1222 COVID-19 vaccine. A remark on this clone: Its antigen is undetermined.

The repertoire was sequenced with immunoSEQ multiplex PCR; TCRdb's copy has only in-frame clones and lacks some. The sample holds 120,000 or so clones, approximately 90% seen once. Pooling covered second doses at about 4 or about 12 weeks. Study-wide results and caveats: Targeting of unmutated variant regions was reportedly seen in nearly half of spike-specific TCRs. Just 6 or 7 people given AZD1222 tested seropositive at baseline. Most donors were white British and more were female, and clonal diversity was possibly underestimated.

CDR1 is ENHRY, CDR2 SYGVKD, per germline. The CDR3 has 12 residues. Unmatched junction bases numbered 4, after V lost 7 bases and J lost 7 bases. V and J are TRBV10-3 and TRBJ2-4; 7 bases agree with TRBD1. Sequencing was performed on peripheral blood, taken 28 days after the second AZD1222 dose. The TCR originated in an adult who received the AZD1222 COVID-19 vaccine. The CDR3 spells CAIKGALNIQYF. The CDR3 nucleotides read TGTGCCATCAAGGGGGCCCTGAACATTCAGTACTTC.